The 22 T cell receptor beta chains presented below share a single source sample, sequenced in a study of persistence of HIV-infected CD4 T cells. This was the immunoSEQ version 4 assay in survey mode. The table came from immunoSEQ multiplex PCR; TCRdb's copy has only in-frame clones and leaves some out. The table has tens of thousands of clones, approximately 80% seen once. Overlapping HIV-1 Gag 15-mer peptides at approximately 1 ug per peptide per mL were used. CD40L-negative CD69-negative CD45RO-high memory CD4+ T cells were sorted as populations depleted of antigen-responding cells. No antigens are known for them. The material sequenced was CD4+ T cells sorted from PBMCs after roughly 18-hour stimulation, taken from a patient who received antiretroviral therapy. The receptors were gathered from an adult man with HIV who was CMV-seropositive.

The rearrangement joins TRBV9 to TRBJ1-2, with 8 bases lining up with TRBD1. V lost 2 bases to trimming and J lost 7 bases; unmatched junction nucleotides: 10. The V gene's germline CDR1 is SGDLS and CDR2 YYNGEE. The CDR3 runs 15 residues. CDR3 sequence reads: CASSVWDRSVPGYTF. The CDR3 DNA reads as TGTGCCAGCAGCGTGTGGGACAGGTCCGTCCCTGGCTACACCTTC. Supplemented by reference TRBV9 and TRBJ1-2, the full variable domain reads DSGVTQTPKHLITATGQRVTLRCSPRSGDLSVYWYQQSLDQGLQFLIQYYNGEERAKGNILERFSAQQFPDLHSELNLSSLELGDSALYFCASSVWDRSVPGYTFGSGTRLTVV.

In its sample, this clone ranks as medium-sized. Within the sample, other DNA sequences also encode this same CDR3. This chain links TRBV9 with TRBJ2-5; the D is unclear. The CDR3 loop spans 13 amino acids. With 2 bases removed from V and 3 bases from J, the gap between germline ends came to 8 bases. Germline CDR1 and CDR2: SGDLS and YYNGEE. CDR3 nucleotides: TGTGCCAGCAGCGTCTCCCGGGAAGAGACCCAGTACTTC. This translates into CASSVSREETQYF.

Only one count was recorded for this clone. As DNA, the CDR3 is TGTGCCACCAGCAGAGGTAGGGTTAAGGACGAGCAGTACTTC. Translating it yields CATSRGRVKDEQYF. This rearrangement joins TRBV15 to TRBJ2-7; D gene uncertain. Trimming stripped 1 base from V and 5 bases from J, with 12 bases between. Germline V CDR1 and CDR2: LNHNV, YYDKDF (reference sequence). CDR3 length: 14 amino acids.

CDR3 nucleotides: TGCAGTGCTAAACGGAACACTGAAGCTTTCTTT. Translating gives CSAKRNTEAFF. The chain carries TRBV20-1 and TRBJ1-1; D uncertain. Trimming pared 4 bases from V and 1 base from J, leaving 4 bases between. Germline CDR1 DFQATT, CDR2 SNEGSKA (reference sequence). This CDR3 has 11 amino acids.

The genes are TRBV18 and TRBJ2-7; no reliable D call. This CDR3 region has 14 residues. From germline, CDR1 is KGHSH and CDR2 LQKENI. V lost 2 bases, J lost 3 bases, and 11 bases lay in between. The DNA of the CDR3 is TGTGCCAGCTCACCATCGGGTTCGAACTACGAGCAGTACTTC. It is translated as CASSPSGSNYEQYF.

The chain combines TRBV6-1 with TRBJ1-2, with D perhaps TRBD1 (6 bases). The V end was cut by 2 bases, the J end by 0 bases, with 7 bases between. The CDR3 spans 14 residues. Germline loops: CDR1 MNHNS, CDR2 SASEGT. CDR3: CASSERQANYGYTF. As DNA, the CDR3 is TGTGCCAGCAGTGAAAGACAGGCTAACTATGGCTACACCTTC.

V usage is TRBV3-1 (or the pseudogene TRBV3-2) and J usage is TRBJ1-2; 10 bases match TRBD1. Germline CDR1 reads LGHDT; CDR2 reads YNNKEL (reference sequence). With V trimmed by 3 bases and J by 8 bases, 6 bases remained unmatched. This CDR3 region has 14 residues. The CDR3 DNA sequence: TGTGCCAGCAGCCAGACAGGGGGCGGCGGGGGCTACACCTTC. This gives the protein CASSQTGGGGGYTF.

V and J are TRBV5-1 and TRBJ2-6, with 9 bases matching TRBD1. V was clipped by 3 bases and J by 0 bases; unmatched bases: 13. This CDR3 has 20 amino acids. Per the germline V gene, CDR1 is SGHRS and CDR2 is YFSETQ. The CDR3 bases are TGCGCCAGCAGCTCGAGTCGATCCGGGACAGGGTTCTCTGGGGCCAACGTCCTGACTTTC. Its protein product is CASSSSRSGTGFSGANVLTF.

This clone was observed a single time. This chain uses TRBV6-2 or TRBV6-3 with TRBJ2-1; no reliable D call. Germline values: CDR1 MNHEY, CDR2 SVGEGT. The CDR3 sequence is 14 residues long. The V gene lost 5 bases and the J gene lost 5 bases, with 13 bases spanning the gap. Here the CDR3 DNA reads TGTGCCAGCAGTAAAACCAGCAGAGACAATGAGCAGTTCTTC. Its translation: CASSKTSRDNEQFF.

This clone was seen only a few times. The chain uses TRBV19 and TRBJ2-1; TRBD2 aligns across 14 bases. J was trimmed by 6 bases and V by 3 bases; bases with no gene match: 1. This CDR3 is 15 amino acids long. Germline-derived CDR1 and CDR2 are LNHDA and SQIVND (reference sequence). The CDR3 sequence: CASSIGTSGSNEQFF. CDR3 DNA: TGTGCCAGTAGTATTGGGACTAGCGGGAGCAATGAGCAGTTCTTC. The variable domain in full, completed from reference TRBV19 and TRBJ2-1, reads DGGITQSPKYLFRKEGQNVTLSCEQNLNHDAMYWYRQDPGQGLRLIYYSQIVNDFQKGDIAEGYSVSREKKESFPLTVTSAQKNPTAFYLCASSIGTSGSNEQFFGPGTRLTVL.

The gene calls are TRBV21-1 and TRBJ1-1. TRBV21-1 is a listed pseudogene. This CDR3 has 13 residues. CDR3 nucleotides: TGTGCCAGCAGCGCCTGTAGGCGAACGGAAGCTTTCTTT. Encoded protein: CASSACRRTEAFF.

This clone was observed a single time. The chain is built from TRBV2 and TRBJ1-1, with D possibly being TRBD1 (5 bases). The CDR3 loop spans 12 amino acids. Trimming removed 7 bases at V and 8 bases at J, with 14 bases between. Germline CDR1 is SNHLY and CDR2 is FYNNEI. CDR3 in amino acids: CASTEGPVEAFF. In DNA form, the CDR3 reads TGTGCCAGCACCGAGGGGCCAGTAGAAGCTTTCTTT.

The chain employs TRBV2 and TRBJ1-5; D ambiguous. The germline V gene has CDR1 SNHLY and CDR2 FYNNEI. V lost 5 bases to trimming and J lost 7 bases, with 9 bases between them. The CDR3 length is 12 residues. Here the CDR3 DNA reads TGTGCCAGCAGTCTGGAGAGGCAGCCCCAGCATTTT. Translated: CASSLERQPQHF.

The genes are TRBV30 and TRBJ1-5; no reliable D call. V was trimmed by 0 bases and J by 5 bases, leaving 17 bases between them. This CDR3 has 16 amino acids. Germline V lookup: CDR1 GTSNPN, CDR2 SVGIG (reference sequence). CDR3 bases: TGTGCCTGGAGTGTACGAGCCTCGAAGGTGGATCAGCCCCAGCATTTT. It encodes CAWSVRASKVDQPQHF.

The chain employs TRBV14 and TRBJ1-4; D gene unclear. Trimming removed 0 bases from V and 0 bases from J, with 8 bases in between. The CDR3 is 16 residues long. CDR1 is SGHDN, CDR2 FVKESK, per germline. The CDR3 protein is CASSQEWGATNEKLFF. CDR3 bases: TGTGCCAGCAGCCAAGAGTGGGGTGCAACTAATGAAAAACTGTTTTTT. Combining the CDR3 with reference TRBV14 and TRBJ1-4 gives the whole variable domain EAGVTQFPSHSVIEKGQTVTLRCDPISGHDNLYWYRRVMGKEIKFLLHFVKESKQDESGMPNNRFLAERTGGTYSTLKVQPAELEDSGVYFCASSQEWGATNEKLFFGSGTQLSVL.

The genes are TRBV19 and TRBJ2-5; TRBD2 might be the D (6 bases). The CDR3 spans 16 residues. Germline V gene data show CDR1 as LNHDA and CDR2 as SQIVND (reference sequence). The V end was cut by 5 bases, the J end by 0 bases, with 16 bases between. CDR3 sequence: CASSRPGGGNQETQYF. CDR3 coding DNA: TGTGCCAGTAGTCGCCCCGGGGGAGGCAACCAAGAGACCCAGTACTTC.

By its share, this clone is medium-sized. V is TRBV19 and J is TRBJ1-4; the D gene is possibly TRBD1 (5 bases). Trimming removed 7 bases at V and 6 bases at J, with 24 bases between. The length of the CDR3 is 17 residues. Germline CDR1 LNHDA, CDR2 SQIVND (reference sequence). CDR3 nucleotides: TGTGCCAGTAAGCCCCTATCTAGGGGCGCGAGGGATGAAAAACTGTTTTTT. It specifies CASKPLSRGARDEKLFF.

This chain connects TRBV3-1 (or the pseudogene TRBV3-2) to TRBJ1-2; possibly TRBD1 for D (6 bases). Trimming removed 3 bases from V and 8 bases from J, with 19 bases in between. The CDR3 has 15 residues. The germline V gene encodes CDR1 LGHDT and CDR2 YNNKEL (reference sequence). The CDR3 is CASSHTTGRMGGYTF. DNA of the CDR3: TGTGCCAGCAGCCATACGACAGGCCGGATGGGGGGCTACACCTTC.

This clone appeared a few times. The chain has TRBV10-2 and TRBJ2-7; possibly TRBD1 or TRBD2 for D (5 bases each). Germline loops: CDR1 WSHSY, CDR2 SAAADI. The length of the CDR3 is 14 residues. Trimming cost V 6 bases and J 7 bases, with 19 bases left between them. The CDR3 coding sequence is TGCGCCAGCAGGGCCCAGGGTTGGGACGGGGAGCAGTACTTC. It encodes CASRAQGWDGEQYF.

The genes are TRBV28 and TRBJ1-5; the match to TRBD1 covers 8 bases. Looked up from germline, CDR1 is MDHEN and CDR2 is SYDVKM. V dropped 6 bases and J dropped 4; count of bases not matched to a gene: 5. The CDR3 spans 14 residues. The CDR3 here is CASSNGQGNQPQHF. The CDR3 nucleotides read TGTGCCAGCAGCAATGGACAGGGAAATCAGCCCCAGCATTTT.

A single count supports this clone. The chain has TRBV10-3 and TRBJ2-3; 9 nucleotides line up with TRBD1. Trimming cost V 6 bases and J 6 bases; bases outside gene matches: 13. The CDR3 sequence is 16 residues long. The germline V gene encodes CDR1 ENHRY and CDR2 SYGVKD. The CDR3: CAIRDTGGTGPDTQYF. Written as DNA, the CDR3 is TGTGCCATCAGGGATACAGGGGGCACTGGTCCGGATACGCAGTATTTT.

The chain carries TRBV5-4 and TRBJ2-3; D gene unclear. CDR1 is SGHNT, CDR2 YYREEE, per germline (reference sequence). The CDR3 covers 13 residues. With 3 bases removed from V and 6 bases from J, the gap between germline ends came to 11 bases. The CDR3 nucleotides read TGTGCCAGCAGCTCTAACTTATCCGATACGCAGTATTTT. It codes for CASSSNLSDTQYF.